This entry lists 24 T cell receptor beta chains sequenced from one sample in a study of post-analysis software for immune sequencing data (dated by TCRdb to about 2015). What the work shows at the level of the full study, not this receptor alone: Patients showed significantly higher frequencies than controls for five TRBV segments, among them TRBV5-6, TRBV5-1 and TRBV20-1.

These receptors have no known antigen. Libraries were prepared through PCR. Sequencing was carried out with an Illumina HiSeq 2500. To reduce PCR and sequencing biases, unique molecular identifiers were built into the TCR beta cDNA libraries. The raw public reads went through TCRdb reprocessing: fastp at Q25, MiXCR clone calling, in-frame beta chains kept. Rows matching on CDR3 protein sequence are summarized as one entry with the most common DNA and genes. The sample table records 450,000 to 650,000 distinct CDR3 sequences; roughly 46% of these occur just once. The top ten constitute under 2% of the sample. The source material was blood. Receptors were obtained from a girl aged 10-17 years with multiple sclerosis.

About this clonotype: The junction and the germline gene differ at one end; a read error may be behind it. This chain connects TRBV6-5 to TRBJ1-4, with D possibly matching TRBD1 (5 bases). This CDR3 has 13 amino acids. Germline-derived CDR1 and CDR2 are MNHEY and SVGAGI. The CDR3 bases are TGTGCCAGCGCCGGGGGAACTAATGAAAAACGGTTTTTT. Residues: CASAGGTNEKRFF.

This clonotype appeared a few times. The chain couples TRBV7-2 to TRBJ2-3; 7 bases fit TRBD2. Per the germline V gene, CDR1 is SGHTA and CDR2 is FQGNSA. Trimming at V came to 5 bases and at J to 5 bases, leaving 7 bases not matched to a gene. The CDR3 consists of 14 residues. The CDR3: CASSLTSIGDTQYF. The CDR3 coding sequence is TGTGCCAGCAGCCTGACTAGCATCGGAGATACGCAGTATTTT.

A few counts support this clonotype. The chain recombines TRBV6-5 with TRBJ1-2; no reliable D call. There are 14 residues in the CDR3. Trimming stripped 2 bases from V and 4 bases from J, with 11 bases between. Germline CDR1 MNHEY, CDR2 SVGAGI. CDR3 DNA: TGTGCCAGCAGTTACAATGGAGGTCCCTATGGCTACACCTTC. Residues: CASSYNGGPYGYTF.

V gene TRBV6-1 combines with J gene TRBJ2-3, with D perhaps TRBD1 (8 bases). V lost 6 bases to trimming and J lost 6 bases, with 19 bases between them. CDR3 length: 15 amino acids. The germline CDR1 and CDR2 sequences are MNHNS and SASEGT. The CDR3 here is CASSVDRDYTDTQYF. In DNA form, the CDR3 reads TGTGCCAGCAGCGTGGACAGGGACTACACGGATACGCAGTATTTT.

The chain is built from TRBV6-5 and TRBJ2-7; D possibly corresponds to TRBD1 (6 bases). With 6 bases removed from V and 2 bases from J, the gap between germline ends came to 11 bases. The CDR3 runs to 13 residues. Germline V gives CDR1 MNHEY, CDR2 SVGAGI. Written as DNA, the CDR3 is TGTGCCAGCAGCTACAGGGAAGCCTACGAGCAGTACTTC. Translated, it gives CASSYREAYEQYF.

This clonotype was seen a handful of times. The chain combines TRBV10-1 with TRBJ2-5, with D uncertain. The germline V and J ends were trimmed by 2 bases and 4 bases, with 8 bases remaining between them. In germline, CDR1 is WNHNN, CDR2 SYGVQD (reference sequence). CDR3 length: 13 residues. The CDR3, as DNA: TGCGCCAGCAGTGAGAAGGTAGGAGAGACCCAGTACTTC. It encodes CASSEKVGETQYF.

The genes are TRBV10-3 and TRBJ2-1, with D possibly being TRBD1 or TRBD2 (5 bases each). The V and J ends lost 2 bases and 5 bases respectively, with 16 bases between them. The germline V gene encodes CDR1 ENHRY and CDR2 SYGVKD. The CDR3 consists of 16 residues. The CDR3 DNA sequence: TGTGCCATCAGTGAGCCGACCTGGGGGACCAACAATGAGCAGTTCTTC. Encoded protein: CAISEPTWGTNNEQFF.

In nucleotides, the CDR3 is TGCAGTGCTAGTCCCATGAACACTGAAGCTTTCTTT. Translated: CSASPMNTEAFF. The J gene is TRBJ1-1, the V gene TRBV20-1, with D uncertain. Trimming pared 3 bases from V and 0 bases from J, leaving 5 bases between. The germline V gene has CDR1 DFQATT and CDR2 SNEGSKA (reference sequence). The CDR3 is made up of 12 amino acids.

The rearrangement links TRBV12-3 or TRBV12-4 to TRBJ2-7; 12 bases align to TRBD1. The CDR3 contains 16 residues. V lost 5 bases and J lost 4; bases outside the gene matches: 9. CDR3 nucleotides: TGTGCCAGCAGTCTCCTGGGACAGGGGGCTTTTTACGAGCAGTACTTC. It encodes CASSLLGQGAFYEQYF.

V gene TRBV12-3 or TRBV12-4 combines with J gene TRBJ2-1; possibly TRBD2 for D (6 bases). The CDR3 is made up of 16 amino acids. Between the trimmed V and J ends, which lost 6 bases and 0 bases, there was a span of 15 bases. CDR3 sequence: CASRRQGLSSYNEQFF. The CDR3 DNA reads TGTGCCAGCAGGCGGCAGGGACTCAGCTCCTACAATGAGCAGTTCTTC.

A few counts support this clonotype. The V call is TRBV5-1, the J call TRBJ2-7; D assignment may be TRBD1 or TRBD2 (5 bases each). Germline CDR1 is SGHRS and CDR2 is YFSETQ. This CDR3 region has 15 residues. Trimming cost V 0 bases and J 3 bases, with 13 bases left between them. This CDR3 is CASSLEPWDRYEQYF. As DNA, the CDR3 is TGCGCCAGCAGCTTGGAACCCTGGGACCGCTACGAGCAGTACTTC.

The chain links TRBV11-2 to TRBJ1-2, with a tentative D call TRBD1 (5 bases). The V gene lost 5 bases and the J gene lost 6 bases, with 25 bases spanning the gap. Germline CDR1 SGHAT, CDR2 FQNNGV. The CDR3 extends over 17 amino acids. DNA of the CDR3: TGTGCCAGCAGCCCCAGGAGGAGGGGCTTATCTCCCGATGGCTACACCTTC. This gives the protein CASSPRRRGLSPDGYTF.

J is TRBJ2-4 and V is TRBV7-9, with 7 bases fitting TRBD1. This CDR3 is 13 amino acids long. V dropped 5 bases and J dropped 5; count of bases not matched to a gene: 3. CDR1 is SEHNR and CDR2 is FQNEAQ in the germline V gene (reference sequence). Here the CDR3 reads CASSRQGENIQYF. CDR3 DNA: TGTGCCAGCAGCAGACAGGGCGAAAACATTCAGTACTTC.

The table lists this clonotype with a few counts. The chain uses TRBV5-1 and TRBJ2-3, with 10 positions matching TRBD2. This CDR3 has 17 amino acids. Germline V gene sequence: CDR1 SGHRS, CDR2 YFSETQ. Trimming removed 2 bases from V and 1 base from J; junction bases left unmatched: 7. This chain's CDR3 is CASSFLASGSGTDTQYF. DNA of the CDR3: TGCGCCAGCAGCTTTCTGGCTAGCGGGAGTGGCACAGATACGCAGTATTTT.

This clonotype was observed a single time. V usage is TRBV12-3 or TRBV12-4 and J usage is TRBJ2-1, with TRBD1 as a possible D gene (6 bases). The CDR3 contains 12 residues. V was clipped by 10 bases and J by 3 bases, with 10 bases between them. In nucleotides, the CDR3 is TGTGCCACGAAGGACAGCTACAATGAGCAGTTCTTC. This gives the protein CATKDSYNEQFF.

This chain connects TRBV12-3 or TRBV12-4 to TRBJ1-2; D ambiguous. V was pared by 4 bases and J by 4 bases, with 22 bases between. The CDR3 totals 17 residues. The CDR3 DNA sequence: TGTGCCAGCAGTTCCACTCCGAATATGGACTACAGCTATGGCTACACCTTC. Its translation is CASSSTPNMDYSYGYTF.

This chain connects TRBV20-1 to TRBJ2-3; the D gene is possibly TRBD1 (5 bases). The germline CDR1 and CDR2 sequences are DFQATT and SNEGSKA (reference sequence). V lost 3 bases to trimming and J lost 7 bases, with 8 bases between them. This CDR3 is 11 amino acids long. The CDR3 nucleotides read TGCAGTGCTAGCCCAGGGAATACGCAGTATTTT. This codes for CSASPGNTQYF.

The sample holds a few counts of this clonotype. The chain is built from TRBV6-5 and TRBJ2-3; 7 bases line up with TRBD1. CDR3 length: 16 amino acids. Germline V lookup: CDR1 MNHEY, CDR2 SVGAGI. V shed 2 bases and J 3 bases; nucleotides not matched to a gene: 8. The CDR3 protein is CASSYNRPGGTDTQYF. Written as DNA, the CDR3 is TGTGCCAGCAGTTACAACAGGCCAGGGGGAACAGATACGCAGTATTTT.

V gene TRBV6-2 or TRBV6-3 combines with J gene TRBJ2-3; 8 nucleotides align to TRBD2. Germline CDR1 reads MNHEY; CDR2 reads SVGEGT. The trim removed 3 bases at V and 6 bases at J, leaving 8 bases unmatched. The CDR3 runs to 15 residues. CDR3 bases: TGTGCCAGCAGTTATTTAGCGGGGAGTGCGGATACGCAGTATTTT. The encoded protein is CASSYLAGSADTQYF.

The table lists this clonotype with a few counts. This rearrangement joins TRBV6-5 to TRBJ2-1; D may be TRBD1 or TRBD2 (5 bases each). Germline assignment: CDR1 MNHEY and CDR2 SVGAGI. The V end was cut by 8 bases, the J end by 13 bases, with 15 bases between. This CDR3 contains 11 residues. The CDR3 DNA reads as TGTGCCAGCGGGACCTTATTTATACAGTTCTTC. It yields the protein CASGTLFIQFF.

The J gene is TRBJ2-5, the V gene TRBV12-3 or TRBV12-4; 9 positions match TRBD2. CDR3 length equals 16 residues. Trimming at V came to 6 bases and at J to 4 bases, leaving 12 bases not matched to a gene. The CDR3, as DNA: TGTGCCAGCAGCCCCCACAGCGGGGGGTCCGTAGAGACCCAGTACTTC. This encodes CASSPHSGGSVETQYF.

The chain has TRBV12-3 or TRBV12-4 and TRBJ1-1; a weak D match, TRBD1 (6 bases). This CDR3 has 15 residues. V was cut by 5 bases and J by 1 base, with 14 bases left in between. The CDR3 DNA sequence: TGTGCCAGCAGTGCACGCCCGACAGGGAACACTGAAGCTTTCTTT. Amino acid sequence: CASSARPTGNTEAFF.

This clonotype was seen only a few times. The V call is TRBV20-1, the J call TRBJ2-1; maybe TRBD1 (5 bases). Trimming left V 5 bases short and J 8 bases short, with 13 bases between. Germline V gene data show CDR1 as DFQATT and CDR2 as SNEGSKA (reference sequence). This CDR3 has 12 amino acids. CDR3 residues: CSAAYQGDEQFF. CDR3 nucleotide sequence: TGCAGTGCTGCTTACCAGGGCGATGAGCAGTTCTTC.

This chain connects TRBV10-3 to TRBJ2-1; D is possibly TRBD2 (6 bases). Germline lookup yields CDR1 ENHRY and CDR2 SYGVKD. CDR3 size: 15 residues. V lost 2 bases and J lost 8, with 16 bases in between. The CDR3 protein is CAISEPGGSWDEQFF. The CDR3 nucleotides are TGTGCCATCAGTGAGCCTGGGGGGAGTTGGGATGAGCAGTTCTTC.